The rows below give T cell receptor beta chains drawn from one sample of a study of blood T cell repertoires in COVID-19. Sequencing used immunoSEQ multiplex PCR; TCRdb keeps in-frame clones, though not all of them. This table has over 200,000 clones, 70% to 90% appearing once. Sample: peripheral blood. All receptors come from a woman younger than 30 who had recovered from COVID-19. CDR3s include the opening cysteine and the closing phenylalanine or tryptophan. A D gene is named only where the DNA matches it firmly. Not every row has a clone size; where given, it reads once, few, many or a size class.

clone_size d_call j_call v_call cdr3_nt cdr3_aa
few . TRBJ2-3 TRBV7-9 TGTGCCAGCAGCTTTGGCGATACGCAGTATTTT CASSFGDTQYF
. TRBD1 TRBJ1-1 TRBV4-3 TGCGCCAGCAGCCAAGATTTGGATGGGACAGGGGCATTCACTGAAGCTTTCTTT CASSQDLDGTGAFTEAFF
. . TRBJ2-1 TRBV4-3 TGCGCCAGCAGCCAAGATCCGGCGGTCCCATACAATGAGCAGTTCTTC CASSQDPAVPYNEQFF
. TRBD1 TRBJ2-7 TRBV18 TGTGCCAGCTCACCGATACAGGGGGTTCAGTACGAGCAGTACTTC CASSPIQGVQYEQYF
few TRBD1 TRBJ1-2 TRBV18 TGTGCCAGCTCACCAGAACAGGGGGCCCTCTATGGCTACACCTTC CASSPEQGALYGYTF
. . TRBJ2-2 TRBV6-4 TGTGCCAGCAGTCCCTTACTGAACACCGGGGAGCTGTTTTTT CASSPLLNTGELFF
. . TRBJ2-5 TRBV7-2 TGTGCCAGCAGCTTAGATAGACAGGAAACCCAGTACTTC CASSLDRQETQYF
. . TRBJ2-1 TRBV3-1/TRBV3-2 TGTGCCAGCAGCCCGCGTAAGGTGACTGAAGCCTACAATGAGCAGTTCTTC CASSPRKVTEAYNEQFF
. . TRBJ2-7 TRBV7-9 TGTGCCAGCACCAGACGGGACGAGCAGTACTTC CASTRRDEQYF
. TRBD2 TRBJ2-3 TRBV7-9 TGTGCCAGCAGCTCCAGGACTAGCGGGAGGGCCGGGAGCACAGATACGCAGTATTTT CASSSRTSGRAGSTDTQYF
. . TRBJ2-2 TRBV12-1 TGTGCCAGCAGCTTTGTCGCGGGGAGGGGAACCGGGGAGCTGTTTTTT CASSFVAGRGTGELFF
once TRBD2 TRBJ2-5 TRBV9 TGTGCCAGCAGCGGACGGACTAGCGGGAGTTTCTATGGTGAGACCCAGTACTTC CASSGRTSGSFYGETQYF
. . TRBJ1-2 TRBV4-2 TGTGCCAGCAGCCCTTCGGGCATTCAGAGGGACTATGGCTACACCTTC CASSPSGIQRDYGYTF
. . TRBJ2-1 TRBV12-3/TRBV12-4 TGTGCCAGCAGTCCGGACTCCAATGAGCAGTTCTTC CASSPDSNEQFF
. TRBD1 TRBJ1-2 TRBV19 TGTGCCAGTAGTATGTCGACAGGGGGCGACTATGGCTACACCTTC CASSMSTGGDYGYTF
. . TRBJ1-5 TRBV30 TGTGCCTGGAGTGTTGGTTCCACATGGGGCGATCAGCCCCAGCATTTT CAWSVGSTWGDQPQHF
. . TRBJ2-2 TRBV19 TGTGCCAGTATGGGGGGTCTCTCGAACACCGGGGAGCTGTTTTTT CASMGGLSNTGELFF
. . TRBJ2-7 TRBV7-8 TGTGCCAGCAGCCCCTTAAGGTGGGAGGGACCCCAGGGGGAGCAGTACTTC CASSPLRWEGPQGEQYF
. . TRBJ2-3 TRBV19 TGTGCCAGTAGAGCCCCGGGGAGGAGAACAGATACGCAGTATTTT CASRAPGRRTDTQYF
few TRBD2 TRBJ2-7 TRBV19 TGTGCCAGTAGTATAGGACTAGCAGCCGAGCAGTACTTC CASSIGLAAEQYF
once TRBD2 TRBJ2-3 TRBV4-1 TGCGCCAGCAGCCTGCTAGCGGGAGGGGCAGATACGCAGTATTTT CASSLLAGGADTQYF
. TRBD1 TRBJ1-1 TRBV13 TGTGCCAGCAGCTGGGCTAAGAACAGGGGCGTGAACACTGAAGCTTTCTTT CASSWAKNRGVNTEAFF
. . TRBJ1-6 TRBV13 TGTGCCAGCAGCTTATCCCCACAGGGCTCCTATAATTCACCCCTCCACTTT CASSLSPQGSYNSPLHF
. TRBD2 TRBJ2-5 TRBV7-7 TGTGCCAGCAGCCCCGGGACTAGCGACCAAGAGACCCAGTACTTC CASSPGTSDQETQYF
few . TRBJ2-5 TRBV11-2 TGTGCCAGCAGCTTAGTGGTCAGGGAAGAGACCCAGTACTTC CASSLVVREETQYF
. TRBD2 TRBJ2-2 TRBV6-6 TGTGCCAGCAGCAACCGGGGGGCCGGGGAGCTGTTTTTT CASSNRGAGELFF
. TRBD1 TRBJ1-2 TRBV27 TGTGCCAGCACCCCACGATGGACAGGGACTATCGGGGGTTCCGGCTACACCTTC CASTPRWTGTIGGSGYTF
. TRBD1 TRBJ2-3 TRBV7-8 TGTGCCAGCAGCCCCCGGGACAGGGGCACAGATACGCAGTATTTT CASSPRDRGTDTQYF
. . TRBJ1-3 TRBV9 TGTGCCAGCAGCGAATTAGACAGGATGTCGGGAAACACCATATATTTT CASSELDRMSGNTIYF
. TRBD2 TRBJ2-1 TRBV11-3 TGTGCCAGCAGCCTACGGACTAGCGCTGAGCAGTTCTTC CASSLRTSAEQFF
. TRBD2 TRBJ2-3 TRBV19 TGTGCCAGTAGTAAGTGGACTAGCGGGAGAAAGGTAGATACGCAGTATTTT CASSKWTSGRKVDTQYF